These 2 T cell receptor beta chains were sequenced from one sample in a study of beta chain features in type 1 diabetes. Whole-study results and caveats: Shortening that was moderate but significant affected the TCRB CDR3s of Type 1 diabetes patients in all four CD4+ subsets.

Since all of the isolated RNA was reverse transcribed, expressed TCRB transcripts were what got sequenced. Some clones are missing from TCRdb's copy, which holds only in-frame ones; the method was immunoSEQ multiplex PCR. Of about 190,000 clones listed, around 7.9% are singletons. Their target antigens are unknown. Sample: central memory CD4+ T cells from blood. The receptors originated from a man younger than 35 with type 1 diabetes.

In its sample, this clone was seen a few times. The V gene is TRBV7-2, the J gene TRBJ2-1; 12 nucleotides line up with TRBD2. The CDR3 is 15 amino acids. V dropped 5 bases and J dropped 10; count of bases not matched to a gene: 9. The germline V gene encodes CDR1 SGHTA and CDR2 FQGNSA. The CDR3 DNA is TGTGCCAGCAGCCCGAGACTAGCGGGGGCCCAGGAGCAGTTCTTC. Translating gives CASSPRLAGAQEQFF.

With regard to this clone: Other DNA sequences from this sample encode an identical CDR3 as well. This chain uses TRBV5-4 with TRBJ2-7; D is unresolved. CDR1 and CDR2 (germline): SGHNT, YYREEE (reference sequence). V lost 2 bases to trimming and J lost 1 base, with 4 bases between them. The length of the CDR3 is 12 residues. CDR3 nucleotide sequence: TGTGCCAGCAGCTTCGGTTCCTACGAGCAGTACTTC. Amino acids: CASSFGSYEQYF.